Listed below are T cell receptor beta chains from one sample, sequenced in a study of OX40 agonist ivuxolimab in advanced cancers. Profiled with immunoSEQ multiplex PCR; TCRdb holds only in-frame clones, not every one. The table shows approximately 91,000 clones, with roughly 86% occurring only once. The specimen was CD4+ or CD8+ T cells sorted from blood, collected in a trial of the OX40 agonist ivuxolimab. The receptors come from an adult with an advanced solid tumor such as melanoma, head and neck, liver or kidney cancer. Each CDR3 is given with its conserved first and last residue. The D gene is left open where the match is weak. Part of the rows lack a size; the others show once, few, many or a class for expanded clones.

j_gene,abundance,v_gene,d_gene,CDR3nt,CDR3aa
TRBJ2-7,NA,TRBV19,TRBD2,TGTGCCAGTAGTTTAGCGGGGGCACTCTACGAGCAGTACTTC,CASSLAGALYEQYF
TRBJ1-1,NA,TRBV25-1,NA,TGTGCCAGCTCCAACGGATGGAACACTGAAGCTTTCTTT,CASSNGWNTEAFF
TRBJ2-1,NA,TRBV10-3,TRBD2,TGTGCCATCAGTGAGCGAAGGCTAGCGGGAGAGAATGAGCAGTTCTTC,CAISERRLAGENEQFF
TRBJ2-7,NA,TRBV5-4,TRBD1,TGTGCCAGCAGCCAGGGGGCAGGGGCGTACGAGCAGTACTTC,CASSQGAGAYEQYF
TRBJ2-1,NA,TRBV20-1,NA,TGCAGTGCTAGACGGATGAATGAGCAGTTCTTC,CSARRMNEQFF
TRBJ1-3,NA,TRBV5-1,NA,TGCGCCAGCAGCTTAGACGGCGTTACTGGAAACACCATATATTTT,CASSLDGVTGNTIYF
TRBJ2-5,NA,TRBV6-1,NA,TGTGCCAGCAGCTACGGGCAAGAGACCCAGTACTTC,CASSYGQETQYF
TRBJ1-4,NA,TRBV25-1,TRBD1,TGTGCCAGCAGTGGAGACAGGGTCGAAAAACTGTTTTTT,CASSGDRVEKLFF
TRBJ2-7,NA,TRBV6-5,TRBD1,TGTGCCAGCAAAGGGACAGGGACCTACGAGCAGTACTTC,CASKGTGTYEQYF
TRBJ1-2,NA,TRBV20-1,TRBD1,TGCAGTGCGACAGGGTCAGGTGGCTACACCTTC,CSATGSGGYTF
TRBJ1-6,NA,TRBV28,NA,TGTGCCAGCAGTTTTGGGTTCAAGCCCCTCCACTTT,CASSFGFKPLHF
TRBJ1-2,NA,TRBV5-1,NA,TGCGCCAGCAGCTTAACAGGGCAGATTTTTCATGGCTACACCTTC,CASSLTGQIFHGYTF
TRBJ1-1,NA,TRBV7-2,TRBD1,TGTGCCAGCAGCTATGCGGGACAGGGGAGGACTGAAGCTTTCTTT,CASSYAGQGRTEAFF
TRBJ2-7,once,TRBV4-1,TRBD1,TGCGCCAGCAGCCAAACCCCCAACAGGGGGCAAAACGAGCAGTACTTC,CASSQTPNRGQNEQYF
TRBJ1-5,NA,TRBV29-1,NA,TGCAGCGTTAAAGACACATCTGTTGAAGGGACCCAGCATTTT,CSVKDTSVEGTQHF
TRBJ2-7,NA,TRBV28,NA,TGTGCCAGCAGTTTAATTCCGGGGCAGGATACGACCTACGAGCAGTACTTC,CASSLIPGQDTTYEQYF
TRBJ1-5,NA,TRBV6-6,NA,TGTGCCAGCACCGACGGGGGGGCGCGGGGCAATCAGCCCCAGCATTTT,CASTDGGARGNQPQHF
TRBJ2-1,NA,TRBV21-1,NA,TGTGCCAGCAGCAGTCCGGACAGTAGCTCCTACAATGAGCAGTTCTTC,CASSSPDSSSYNEQFF
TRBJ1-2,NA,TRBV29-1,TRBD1,TGCAGCGGCGGACAGGAACACGGGGATGGCTACACCTTC,CSGGQEHGDGYTF
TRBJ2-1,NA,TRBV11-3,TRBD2,TGTGCCAGCAGCTCCCGGACTAGCGGGATAGGTAATGAGCAGTTCTTC,CASSSRTSGIGNEQFF
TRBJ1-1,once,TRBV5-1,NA,TGCGCCAGCAGCTTGACCCGACAGGTCGCCACTGAAGCTTTCTTT,CASSLTRQVATEAFF
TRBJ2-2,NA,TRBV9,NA,TGTGCCAGCAGCGTAAGAGGGACGGTCACCGGGGAGCTGTTTTTT,CASSVRGTVTGELFF